This T cell receptor (beta chain) originates from a study of beta chain features in type 1 diabetes. Study at large: Patients did not differ from healthy donors in age, gender or cell yield. Study-wide findings and caveats: Shortening that was moderate but significant affected the TCRB CDR3s of Type 1 diabetes patients in all four CD4+ subsets.

This clone was seen a handful of times. Its antigen remains unknown. Trimming stripped 8 bases from V and 1 base from J, with 4 bases between. CDR3 length: 10 amino acids. Germline lookup yields CDR1 GTSNPN and CDR2 SVGIG (reference sequence). Sequencing targeted expressed TCRB transcripts, as all isolated RNA had been reverse transcribed. Assay: immunoSEQ multiplex PCR; the TCRdb copy retains only in-frame clones and omits some. The table has roughly 240,000 clones, roughly 25% seen once. Sequencing used naive CD4+ T cells from blood. V is TRBV30 and J is TRBJ2-3; D gene uncertain. This TCR derives from a woman aged 25 to 39 with type 1 diabetes. CDR3 sequence (DNA): TGTGCCGGGCGCACAGATACGCAGTATTTT. Translation: CAGRTDTQYF.